This T cell receptor beta chain was sequenced during a study of blood T cell repertoires in COVID-19. Whole-study context: The study drew acute and convalescent COVID-19 samples from the United States, Italy and Spain.

Germline V lookup: CDR1 LGHDT, CDR2 YNNKEL (reference sequence). J gave up 1 base and V 5 bases, and 8 bases lay outside the gene matches. The CDR3 totals 16 residues. Measured with immunoSEQ multiplex PCR; TCRdb has only the in-frame clones, and not every one. The data contain almost 25,000 clones, around four fifths of them singletons. The sample taken for sequencing was peripheral blood. This TCR was recovered from a human donor in a cohort sampled during active COVID-19. This chain joins TRBV3-1 (or the pseudogene TRBV3-2) and TRBJ2-4; TRBD1 agrees at 7 bases. In DNA form, the CDR3 reads TGTGCCAGCAGCGAGGGGGCCGCGATGGCCAAAAACATTCAGTACTTC. It translates to CASSEGAAMAKNIQYF.